The present entry profiles one T cell receptor beta chain with its context. Antigen: not known. The record originates from a study of shared clonotypes between healthy human individuals. Study findings and constraints: Clonotypes which were not shared had lower generation probabilities than clonotypes that all four donors shared.

Splitting of each subset's genomic DNA was done evenly across several immunoSEQ plates. Generated by immunoSEQ multiplex PCR, the TCRdb table keeps only in-frame clones and is missing some. The data show more than 2,000,000 clones, 90% to 95% seen once. Each of the donors was a healthy adult who was HIV-negative and had not had a recent acute infection or vaccination. The CDR3 has 13 amino acids. Germline CDR1 and CDR2: KGHSH and LQKENI. The V gene lost 8 bases and the J gene lost 2 bases, with 11 bases spanning the gap. This chain joins TRBV18 and TRBJ2-3, with D hard to call. Sample: naive CD4+ T cells sorted from blood. Subset indicated: CD45RA+ positively selected. This TCR derives from a man younger than 30 in good health. CDR3: CASTTRDTDTQYF. DNA of the CDR3: TGTGCCAGCACAACAAGGGACACAGATACGCAGTATTTT.